The clone carrying this TCR beta chain was observed a handful of times. Its cognate antigen is unknown. These data come from a study of blood T cells in healthy people across ages. PCR was performed a second time for about 7 to 12 cycles using a sample-barcoded 5' primer and a J-beta primer mix. TCRdb independently ran MiXCR on the 5' RACE reads; one entry per CDR3 protein. The table lists 800,000 to 950,000 distinct CDR3 sequences, 25% to 35% of them singletons, with 9.5% to 13% in the top ten. Every donor provided around 9.5 milliliters of peripheral blood. Study-level points and caveats: While age rose, TCR beta diversity per million T cells dropped in a roughly linear way.

Deletions cut 4 bases from V and 1 base from J, with 14 bases between. CDR1 is SGHKS and CDR2 is YYEKEE in the germline V gene (reference sequence). The CDR3 covers 15 residues. These data also formed part of another study, on T cells of mothers and their children. That source reports: Samples were provided by three healthy Caucasian mothers and their six children. Second-PCR amplification with M1S added sample barcodes and 2-4 random nucleotides.

Sequencing was performed on blood. The sequence came from a woman in her forties in good health. The chain couples TRBV5-5 to TRBJ1-1; D unresolved. For the CDR3, the DNA is TGTGCCAGCAGCCCACAGTCAGCCTCGAACACTGAAGCTTTCTTT. Its protein product is CASSPQSASNTEAFF.